The next 3 T cell receptor beta chains were all read from a single sample in a study of blood T cell repertoires in COVID-19. The table came from immunoSEQ multiplex PCR; TCRdb's copy has only in-frame clones and leaves some out. This table holds about 210,000 clones, around nine tenths found once. Sequenced: peripheral blood. These receptors were collected from a woman aged 40 to 55 with acute or convalescent COVID-19.

The chain joins TRBV19 to TRBJ2-1, with D possibly being TRBD2 (6 bases). This CDR3 region has 15 residues. Germline CDR1 reads LNHDA; CDR2 reads SQIVND (reference sequence). V shed 6 bases and J shed 9 bases, with 21 bases lying between them. The CDR3, as DNA: TGTGCCAGTAGCTTACCGGGACTCCTTGGTCGTGAGCAGTTCTTC. Its protein is CASSLPGLLGREQFF.

This sequence joins TRBV2 and TRBJ1-2; possibly TRBD1 for D (6 bases). In germline, CDR1 is SNHLY, CDR2 FYNNEI. Trimming took 2 bases from V and 4 from J, leaving 14 bases between them. The CDR3 spans 15 residues. The CDR3 spells CASSEMPGGPYGYTF. The CDR3 nucleotides are TGTGCCAGCAGTGAAATGCCGGGGGGCCCCTATGGCTACACCTTC.

The gene calls are TRBV10-2 and TRBJ2-3; 9 bases are shared with TRBD2. The CDR3 loop spans 18 amino acids. V was pared by 3 bases and J by 6 bases, with 16 bases of the junction left unmatched. CDR1 is WSHSY and CDR2 is SAAADI in the germline V gene. This CDR3 is CASSDFFLAGSLVDTQYF. The CDR3 DNA reads as TGCGCCAGCAGTGATTTCTTCCTAGCGGGGTCCCTGGTCGATACGCAGTATTTT.